Presented here are 15 T cell receptor beta chains from one specimen sequenced in a study of blood T cell repertoires in COVID-19 (TCRdb year 2020). The library relied on the immunoSEQ multiplex PCR assay. TCRdb mirrors the immuneACCESS table, restricted to in-frame sequences. Some clones are absent from its copies; in checked studies, under half trace to an unresolved V gene, and the reason for the others is unknown. A total of some 99,000 clones appear in this sample, about 90% of them only once. 4% to 5% of the sample comes from the top ten. Material for sequencing was peripheral blood. All receptors come from a human donor with COVID-19, enrolled during active disease. The donor label of this sample is uncertain.

The chain joins TRBV7-3 to TRBJ2-7; 8 bases align to TRBD1. In germline, CDR1 is SGHTA, CDR2 FQGTGA. Trimming took 3 bases from V and 2 from J; bases not matched to a gene: 6. This CDR3 is built from 15 residues. Written as DNA, the CDR3 is TGTGCCAGCAGCTTCGCCGGGACAGGAGCCTACGAGCAGTACTTC. This gives the protein CASSFAGTGAYEQYF.

As to this clone: Other DNA sequences in the sample encode the same CDR3. The V and J genes are TRBV5-1 and TRBJ1-1; D gene unclear. Deletions cut 1 base from V and 2 bases from J, with 6 bases between. Per the germline V gene, CDR1 is SGHRS and CDR2 is YFSETQ. The CDR3 covers 13 residues. The CDR3 DNA is TGCGCCAGCAGCTTGCCCCCAAACACTGAAGCTTTCTTT. Protein product: CASSLPPNTEAFF.

In DNA form, the CDR3 reads TGTGCCAGTAGTATAGAGGGCCAGGGGAAGACCGGGGAGCTGTTTTTT. Its protein is CASSIEGQGKTGELFF. This chain connects TRBV19 to TRBJ2-2; D might be TRBD1 (6 bases). Between the trimmed V and J ends, which lost 0 bases and 5 bases, there was a span of 13 bases. Germline V gene data show CDR1 as LNHDA and CDR2 as SQIVND (reference sequence). CDR3 length equals 16 residues.

This clone was seen more than once but under ten times. The V call is TRBV12-3 or TRBV12-4, the J call TRBJ1-5; D is possibly TRBD1 (5 bases). Trimming left V 8 bases short and J 5 bases short, with 13 bases between. This CDR3 spans 13 amino acids. CDR3 amino acids: CASQSQGDQPQHF. The CDR3 DNA sequence: TGTGCCAGCCAGAGTCAGGGCGATCAGCCCCAGCATTTT.

On this clone itself: Its ends do not fully match the called genes, so a read error is possible. The V and J genes are TRBV7-7 and TRBJ2-2, with TRBD2 matching 14 bases. The germline gives CDR1 SSHAT, CDR2 FNYEAQ (reference sequence). The CDR3 totals 17 residues. CDR3 sequence (DNA): TGTGCTAGCAGCCCAGGACTAGCGGGAGGAGGCACCGGGGAGCTGTTTTTT. Amino acids: CASSPGLAGGGTGELFF.

Here the CDR3 reads CASSATSGEYQETQYF. CDR3 nucleotide sequence: TGTGCCAGCAGCGCTACTAGTGGGGAGTACCAAGAGACCCAGTACTTC. This chain links TRBV4-2 with TRBJ2-5, with D maybe TRBD2 (5 bases). The CDR3 loop spans 16 amino acids. From germline, CDR1 is LGHNA and CDR2 YNFKEQ. Trimming stripped 5 bases from V and 0 bases from J, with 16 bases between.

The chain has TRBV28 and TRBJ1-2, with 7 bases matching TRBD1. Germline CDR1 reads MDHEN; CDR2 reads SYDVKM. This CDR3 spans 12 amino acids. With V trimmed by 4 bases and J by 5 bases, 1 base remained unmatched. The CDR3 reads CASSSTGYGYTF. CDR3 nucleotides: TGTGCCAGCAGTTCGACAGGGTATGGCTACACCTTC.

This clone was seen a few times. This chain connects TRBV15 to TRBJ2-7, with TRBD1 matching over 11 bases. V was pared by 4 bases and J by 3 bases, with 2 bases of the junction left unmatched. Germline CDR1 is LNHNV and CDR2 is YYDKDF (reference sequence). The CDR3 has 14 amino acids. The CDR3, as DNA: TGTGCCACCAGCAAGGACAGGGGGCTCTACGAGCAGTACTTC. Its protein is CATSKDRGLYEQYF.

This sequence joins TRBV19 and TRBJ1-5, with 12 bases matching TRBD1. Germline assignment: CDR1 LNHDA and CDR2 SQIVND (reference sequence). The V and J ends lost 7 bases and 6 bases, in that order; junction bases with no gene match: 13. The CDR3 is made up of 17 amino acids. Written as DNA, the CDR3 is TGTGCCAGTATGCAGGATGGGACAGGGGGCTTTGGTCAGCCCCAGCATTTT. Its protein is CASMQDGTGGFGQPQHF.

The chain links TRBV12-5 to TRBJ1-1; TRBD1 matches at 10 bases. The CDR3 has 19 residues. Germline V gene sequence: CDR1 LGHNT, CDR2 FRNRAP. J gave up 0 bases and V 6 bases, and 16 bases lay outside the gene matches. CDR3 in DNA: TGTGCTAGTGGCTATACCGTCGTCTCGACAGGGGGCTTGAACACTGAAGCTTTCTTT. This encodes CASGYTVVSTGGLNTEAFF.

V is TRBV5-4 and J is TRBJ1-2; D unresolved. Per the germline V gene, CDR1 is SGHNT and CDR2 is YYREEE (reference sequence). The CDR3 spans 15 residues. Trimming stripped 3 bases from V and 3 bases from J, with 15 bases between. CDR3 sequence reads: CASSSRHGSDYGYTF. The DNA for the CDR3 is TGTGCCAGCAGCTCTCGACACGGATCGGACTATGGCTACACCTTC. Using reference TRBV5-4 and TRBJ1-2 for the parts outside the CDR3, the full variable domain is ETGVTQSPTHLIKTRGQQVTLRCSSQSGHNTVSWYQQALGQGPQFIFQYYREEENGRGNFPPRFSGLQFPNYSSELNVNALELDDSALYLCASSSRHGSDYGYTFGSGTRLTVV.

V is TRBV9 and J is TRBJ2-1; 7 bases match TRBD2. J lost 0 bases, V lost 3 bases, and 6 bases had no gene match. This CDR3 has 16 residues. Germline CDR1 SGDLS, CDR2 YYNGEE. The CDR3 loop is CASSEDGDYSYNEQFF. Written as DNA, the CDR3 is TGTGCCAGCAGCGAGGATGGGGACTACTCCTACAATGAGCAGTTCTTC.

This chain connects TRBV5-1 to TRBJ2-1, with D perhaps TRBD1 (6 bases). CDR3 length equals 14 residues. The germline V gene encodes CDR1 SGHRS and CDR2 YFSETQ. With 5 bases removed from V and 2 bases from J, the gap between germline ends came to 11 bases. The CDR3 region is CASSTWTAYNEQFF. DNA for the CDR3: TGCGCCAGCAGTACGTGGACAGCCTACAATGAGCAGTTCTTC.

The rearrangement links TRBV7-3 to TRBJ2-3; D possibly corresponds to TRBD2 (7 bases). Trimming shortened V by 0 bases and J by 2 bases, and 12 bases separated the two germline ends. The CDR3 covers 16 residues. Germline CDR1 is SGHTA and CDR2 is FQGTGA. The chain's CDR3 is CASSLTLGGPTDTQYF. The CDR3 DNA reads TGTGCCAGCAGCTTAACGTTGGGGGGGCCCACAGATACGCAGTATTTT.

The chain recombines TRBV18 with TRBJ1-1; TRBD1 aligns across 7 bases. CDR3 length equals 13 residues. Germline trimming cut 1 base from V and 4 bases from J; bases unmatched to any gene: 0. Germline V lookup: CDR1 KGHSH, CDR2 LQKENI. CDR3 sequence: CASSPRQGTEAFF. The CDR3 DNA reads as TGTGCCAGCTCACCACGACAGGGCACTGAAGCTTTCTTT. The variable domain in full, with the rest retrieved from reference TRBV18 and TRBJ1-1, is NAGVMQNPRHLVRRRGQEARLRCSPMKGHSHVYWYRQLPEEGLKFMVYLQKENIIDESGMPKERFSAEFPKEGPSILRIQQVVRGDSAAYFCASSPRQGTEAFFGQGTRLTVV.